This section outlines one T cell receptor beta chain sequence together with its context. Its antigen remains undetermined. No base quality values were provided; no much bigger clone lies one nucleotide off. The germline V gene (reference sequence) provides CDR1 LNHDA and CDR2 SQIVND. From cysteine to phenylalanine, the CDR3 is 18 amino acids long. Only the CDR3 DNA stays, 54 bases, in frame from base 1. Germline trimming amounts to 3 bases on V and 6 bases on J, with 18 as the count of junction bases outside the gene matches. The data belong to a study of T cell responses to AZD1222 COVID-19 vaccine (dated by TCRdb to about 2021). With respect to the entire study: TCR sequencing was performed for fewer than 250 trial participants, of whom some 200 were given two doses of AZD1222 and around 26 were given two doses of MenACWY control vaccine. Enrollment into the trials was organized by age into subgroups of 18-55, 56-69 and 70-plus years, and those subgroups contained roughly 150, 30 and 60 TCR-sequenced participants, respectively.

Overall study outcomes, separate from this receptor: Because no samples from the day 14 peak response were available, repertoires could be characterized only after the peak T cell response. Epitopes outside the regions mutated in the B.1.351 and B.1.1.7 variants were reportedly recognized by nearly half of the unique spike-specific TCRs. Conclusions about previously exposed vaccinees were limited because only 6 or 7 AZD1222 recipients were SARS-CoV-2 seropositive at baseline. Participants were mostly white British and included more females than males, and it was suggested by the authors that clonal diversity may have been underestimated. The vaccine-associated CD4 TCRs covered the entire spike protein, and the dominant responses fell in regions 160-218 and 743-854. Spike-specific TCR breadth and depth rose significantly after two AZD1222 doses compared with day 0 and with MenACWY recipients. In the small 56-69-year group, the increase in depth fell short of significance, most likely because of low power.

The CDR3 regions of human TCRbeta chains were subjected to immunosequencing. The authors processed their data as follows. TCRs in the repertoires were matched against a reference library of SARS-CoV-2-specific TCRs that had been generated with the MIRA antigen-specificity platform. Breadth meant the fraction of unique TCRs that were SARS-CoV-2-associated, whereas depth meant the fraction of total T cells that were SARS-CoV-2-associated. Using the MIRA data, every spike-specific TCR was mapped to the spike region that the TCR reacted to and assigned to either a CD4 or a CD8 class. Log10-transformed breadth and depth values were compared by one-way ANOVA with Sidak's multiple comparisons tests. The table was pulled from immuneACCESS by TCRdb, which kept in-frame rearrangements only. Such tables lose some clones; where checked, under half of the loss comes from unresolved V genes, and the rest has no known cause. V and J calls and clone size are as listed in that table; D and trimming were resolved from the DNA. Across this sample there are about 180,000 clones, with roughly 91% seen only once. The ten largest make up about 1% of the sample.

What the time point label conveys for this sample: about 28 days (+/-7) after the second vaccine dose. In light of the paper, this sample's treatment or condition label describes: meningococcal conjugate vaccine given as trial control. Samples from vaccinated people were obtained from the UK trials COV001 and COV002, which included a single-blind randomized controlled phase 2/3 trial of AZD1222 (ChAdOx1 nCoV-19) in healthy adults. For TCRbeta chain sequencing, PBMC samples from trial participants were taken at day 0 and at day 28 after the second dose. The chain employs TRBV19 and TRBJ1-2; TRBD1 lines up with 8 middle nucleotides. The sequenced sample was peripheral blood, obtained 28 days after the second dose of the MenACWY control vaccine. The sequence was obtained from an adult who received the MenACWY meningococcal vaccine as a control. The DNA reads TGTGCCAGTAGTATTGTTTCGGTGAACAGGGGGACTAAAGATGGCTACACCTTC. Translated, this is CASSIVSVNRGTKDGYTF.